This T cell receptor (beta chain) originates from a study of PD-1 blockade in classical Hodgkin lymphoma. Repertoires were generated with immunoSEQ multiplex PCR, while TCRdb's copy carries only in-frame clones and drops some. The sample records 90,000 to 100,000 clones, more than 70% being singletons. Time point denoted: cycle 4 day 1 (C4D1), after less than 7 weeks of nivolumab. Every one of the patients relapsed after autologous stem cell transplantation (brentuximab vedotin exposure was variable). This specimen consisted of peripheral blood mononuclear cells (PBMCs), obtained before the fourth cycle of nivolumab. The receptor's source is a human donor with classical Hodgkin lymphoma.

CDR3 region: CASSDSSYTEAFF. The DNA for the CDR3 is TGTGCCAGCTCAGACAGCTCGTACACTGAAGCTTTCTTT. The chain uses TRBV18 and TRBJ1-1; possible D gene TRBD1, 5 bases. Germline assignment: CDR1 KGHSH and CDR2 LQKENI. V lost 5 bases to trimming and J lost 3 bases, with 10 bases between them. The CDR3 runs to 13 residues.